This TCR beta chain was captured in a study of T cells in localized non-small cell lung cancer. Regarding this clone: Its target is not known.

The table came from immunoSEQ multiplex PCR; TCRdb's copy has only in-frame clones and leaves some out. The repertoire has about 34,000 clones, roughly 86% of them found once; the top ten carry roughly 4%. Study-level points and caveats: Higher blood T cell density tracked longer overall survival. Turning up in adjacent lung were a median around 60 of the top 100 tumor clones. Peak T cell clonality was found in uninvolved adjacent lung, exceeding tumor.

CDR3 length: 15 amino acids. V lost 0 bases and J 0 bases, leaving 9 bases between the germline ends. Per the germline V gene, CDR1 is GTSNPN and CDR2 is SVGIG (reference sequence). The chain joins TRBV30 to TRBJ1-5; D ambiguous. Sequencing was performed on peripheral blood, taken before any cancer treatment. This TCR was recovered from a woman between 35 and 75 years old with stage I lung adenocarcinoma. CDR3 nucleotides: TGTGCCTGGAGTGTACGCTTAAATAGCAATCAGCCCCAGCATTTT. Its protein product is CAWSVRLNSNQPQHF.